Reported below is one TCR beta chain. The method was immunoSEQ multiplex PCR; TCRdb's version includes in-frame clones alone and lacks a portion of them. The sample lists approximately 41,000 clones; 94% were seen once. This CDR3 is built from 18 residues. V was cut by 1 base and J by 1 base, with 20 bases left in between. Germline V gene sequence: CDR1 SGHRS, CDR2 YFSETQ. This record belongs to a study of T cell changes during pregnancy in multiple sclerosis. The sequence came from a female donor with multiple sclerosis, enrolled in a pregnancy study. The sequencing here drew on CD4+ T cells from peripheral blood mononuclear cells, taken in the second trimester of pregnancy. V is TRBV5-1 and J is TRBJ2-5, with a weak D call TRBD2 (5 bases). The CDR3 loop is CASSLFGFGDRVQETQYF. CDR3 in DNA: TGCGCCAGCAGCTTGTTTGGGTTCGGGGATAGGGTCCAAGAGACCCAGTACTTC.